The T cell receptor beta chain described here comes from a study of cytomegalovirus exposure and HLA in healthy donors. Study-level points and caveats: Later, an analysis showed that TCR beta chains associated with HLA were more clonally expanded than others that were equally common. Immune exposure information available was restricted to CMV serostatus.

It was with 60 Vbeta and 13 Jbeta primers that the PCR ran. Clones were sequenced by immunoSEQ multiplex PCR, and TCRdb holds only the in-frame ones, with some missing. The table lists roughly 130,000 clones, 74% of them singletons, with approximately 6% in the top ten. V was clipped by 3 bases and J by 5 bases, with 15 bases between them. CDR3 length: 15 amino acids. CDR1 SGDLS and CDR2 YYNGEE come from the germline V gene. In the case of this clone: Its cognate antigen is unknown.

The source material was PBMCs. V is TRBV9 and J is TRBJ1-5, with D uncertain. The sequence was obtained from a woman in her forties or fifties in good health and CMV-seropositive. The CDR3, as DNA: TGTGCCAGCAGCGCAAGACTCGGGCGGGATCAGCCCCAGCATTTT. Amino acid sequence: CASSARLGRDQPQHF.